The clone carrying this TCR beta chain was seen at least ten times. Its cognate antigen is unknown. The study left out patients who had uncontrolled infection, other autoimmune disease, pregnancy or lactation. Each diagnosis drew on symptoms, thyroxine, TRAb, thyroid ultrasound and orbital computed tomography findings. There were TCR beta CDR3 regions amplified from RNA transcripts. With the HTBI primer set, the TCR CDR3 went through a first round of RT-PCR. TCRdb re-analysed the multiplex PCR reads in MiXCR, keeping a single row per CDR3 protein. The sample yields around 300,000 distinct CDR3 sequences, 13% seen once. The sample originates from a study of T cells in Graves' hyperthyroidism and ophthalmopathy. Study results and caveats: The authors' 13 V-J model separated ophthalmopathy from stable hyperthyroidism.

The CDR3 covers 16 residues. V was pared by 11 bases and J by 6 bases, with 12 bases of the junction left unmatched. Germline V CDR1 and CDR2: KGHDR, SFDVKD. The receptor was isolated from a young woman with Graves' hyperthyroidism that later progressed to Graves' ophthalmopathy. Sequenced sample: blood. J is TRBJ1-6 and V is TRBV24-1; 10 nucleotides agree with TRBD1. In nucleotides, the CDR3 is TGTGCCAGTCTCCGGGACAGGGGCCTAACTAATTCACCCCTCCACTTT. Its translation: CASLRDRGLTNSPLHF.